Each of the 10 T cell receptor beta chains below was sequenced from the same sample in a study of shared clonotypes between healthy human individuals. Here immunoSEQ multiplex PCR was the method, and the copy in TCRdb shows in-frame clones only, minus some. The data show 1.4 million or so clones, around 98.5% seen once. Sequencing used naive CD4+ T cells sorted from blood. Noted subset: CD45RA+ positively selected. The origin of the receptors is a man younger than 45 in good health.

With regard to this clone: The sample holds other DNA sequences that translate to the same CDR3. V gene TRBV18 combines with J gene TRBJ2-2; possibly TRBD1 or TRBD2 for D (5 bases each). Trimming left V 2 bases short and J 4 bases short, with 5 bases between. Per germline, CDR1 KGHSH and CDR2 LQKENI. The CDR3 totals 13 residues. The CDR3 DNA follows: TGTGCCAGCTCACCAGGGACCACCGGGGAGCTGTTTTTT. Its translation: CASSPGTTGELFF. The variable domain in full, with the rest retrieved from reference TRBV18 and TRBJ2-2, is NAGVMQNPRHLVRRRGQEARLRCSPMKGHSHVYWYRQLPEEGLKFMVYLQKENIIDESGMPKERFSAEFPKEGPSILRIQQVVRGDSAAYFCASSPGTTGELFFGEGSRLTVL.

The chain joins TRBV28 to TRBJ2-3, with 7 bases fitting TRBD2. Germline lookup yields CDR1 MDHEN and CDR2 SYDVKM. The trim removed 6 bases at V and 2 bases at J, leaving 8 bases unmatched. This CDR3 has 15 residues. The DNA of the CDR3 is TGTGCCAGCAGCCCACCCAGCGGGAACACAGATACGCAGTATTTT. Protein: CASSPPSGNTDTQYF.

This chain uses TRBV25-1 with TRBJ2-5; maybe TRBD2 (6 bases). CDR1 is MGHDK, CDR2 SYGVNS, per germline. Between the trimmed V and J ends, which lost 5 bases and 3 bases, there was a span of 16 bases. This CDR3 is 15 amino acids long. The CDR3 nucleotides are TGTGCCAGCAGTCAAACTCTAGCGACCAAAGAGACCCAGTACTTC. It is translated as CASSQTLATKETQYF.

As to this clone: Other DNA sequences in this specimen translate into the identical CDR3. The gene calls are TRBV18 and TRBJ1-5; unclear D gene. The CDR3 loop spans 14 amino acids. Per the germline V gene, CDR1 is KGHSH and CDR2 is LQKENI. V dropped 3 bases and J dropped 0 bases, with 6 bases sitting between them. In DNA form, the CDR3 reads TGTGCCAGCTCACCTAAGGATAGCAATCAGCCCCAGCATTTT. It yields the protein CASSPKDSNQPQHF. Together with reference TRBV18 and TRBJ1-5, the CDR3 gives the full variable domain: NAGVMQNPRHLVRRRGQEARLRCSPMKGHSHVYWYRQLPEEGLKFMVYLQKENIIDESGMPKERFSAEFPKEGPSILRIQQVVRGDSAAYFCASSPKDSNQPQHFGDGTRLSIL.

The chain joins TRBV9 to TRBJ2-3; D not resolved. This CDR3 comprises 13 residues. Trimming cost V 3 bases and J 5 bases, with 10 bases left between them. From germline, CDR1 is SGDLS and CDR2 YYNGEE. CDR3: CASSADIRDTQYF. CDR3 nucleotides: TGTGCCAGCAGCGCCGACATTAGAGATACGCAGTATTTT. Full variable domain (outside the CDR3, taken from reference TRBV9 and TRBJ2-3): DSGVTQTPKHLITATGQRVTLRCSPRSGDLSVYWYQQSLDQGLQFLIQYYNGEERAKGNILERFSAQQFPDLHSELNLSSLELGDSALYFCASSADIRDTQYFGPGTRLTVL.

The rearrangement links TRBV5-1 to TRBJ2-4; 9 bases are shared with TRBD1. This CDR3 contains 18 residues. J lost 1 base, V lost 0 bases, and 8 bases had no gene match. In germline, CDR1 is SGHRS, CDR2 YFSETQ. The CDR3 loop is CASSLAGTGLGAKNIQYF. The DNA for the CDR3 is TGCGCCAGCAGCTTGGCCGGGACAGGGTTGGGGGCCAAAAACATTCAGTACTTC. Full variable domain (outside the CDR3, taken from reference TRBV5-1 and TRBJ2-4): KAGVTQTPRYLIKTRGQQVTLSCSPISGHRSVSWYQQTPGQGLQFLFEYFSETQRNKGNFPGRFSGRQFSNSRSEMNVSTLELGDSALYLCASSLAGTGLGAKNIQYFGAGTRLSVL.

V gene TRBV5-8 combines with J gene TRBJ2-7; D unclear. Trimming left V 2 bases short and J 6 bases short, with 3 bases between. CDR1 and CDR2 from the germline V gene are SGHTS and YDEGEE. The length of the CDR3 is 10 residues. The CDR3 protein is CASSFGEQYF. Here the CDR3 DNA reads TGTGCCAGCAGCTTCGGCGAGCAGTACTTC.

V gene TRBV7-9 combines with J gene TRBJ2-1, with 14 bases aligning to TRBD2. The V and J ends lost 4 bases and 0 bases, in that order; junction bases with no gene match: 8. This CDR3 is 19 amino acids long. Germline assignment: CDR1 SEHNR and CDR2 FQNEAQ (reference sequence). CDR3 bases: TGTGCCAGCAGCTCGACTAGCGGGAGGGCCGAAAGCTCCTACAATGAGCAGTTCTTC. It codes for CASSSTSGRAESSYNEQFF.

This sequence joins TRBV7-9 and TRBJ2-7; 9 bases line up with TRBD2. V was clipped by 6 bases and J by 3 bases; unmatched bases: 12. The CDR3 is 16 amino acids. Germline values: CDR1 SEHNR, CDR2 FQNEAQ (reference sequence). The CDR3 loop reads CASSLSLAGVVYEQYF. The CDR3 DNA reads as TGTGCCAGCAGTTTATCCTTAGCGGGAGTGGTCTACGAGCAGTACTTC. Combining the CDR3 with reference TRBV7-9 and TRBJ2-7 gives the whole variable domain DTGVSQNPRHKITKRGQNVTFRCDPISEHNRLYWYRQTLGQGPEFLTYFQNEAQLEKSRLLSDRFSAERPKGSFSTLEIQRTEQGDSAMYLCASSLSLAGVVYEQYFGPGTRLTVT.

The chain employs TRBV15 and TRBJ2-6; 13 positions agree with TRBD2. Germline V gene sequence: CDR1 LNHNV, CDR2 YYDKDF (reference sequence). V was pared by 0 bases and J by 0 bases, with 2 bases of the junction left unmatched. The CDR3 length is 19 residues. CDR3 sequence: CATSRDGTSGTSGANVLTF. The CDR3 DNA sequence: TGTGCCACCAGCAGAGATGGGACTAGCGGGACCTCTGGGGCCAACGTCCTGACTTTC. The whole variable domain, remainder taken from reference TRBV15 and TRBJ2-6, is DAMVIQNPRYQVTQFGKPVTLSCSQTLNHNVMYWYQQKSSQAPKLLFHYYDKDFNNEADTPDNFQSRRPNTSFCFLDIRSPGLGDTAMYLCATSRDGTSGTSGANVLTFGAGSRLTVL.